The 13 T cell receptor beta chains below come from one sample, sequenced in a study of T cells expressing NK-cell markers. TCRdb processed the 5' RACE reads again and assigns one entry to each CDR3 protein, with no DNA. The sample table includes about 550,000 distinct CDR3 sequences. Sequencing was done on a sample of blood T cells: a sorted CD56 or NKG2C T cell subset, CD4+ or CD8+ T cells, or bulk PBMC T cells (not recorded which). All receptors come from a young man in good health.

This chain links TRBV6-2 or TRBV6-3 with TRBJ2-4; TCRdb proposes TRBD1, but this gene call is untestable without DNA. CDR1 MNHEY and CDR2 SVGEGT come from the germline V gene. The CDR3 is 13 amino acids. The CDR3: CASRGQGVDIQYF.

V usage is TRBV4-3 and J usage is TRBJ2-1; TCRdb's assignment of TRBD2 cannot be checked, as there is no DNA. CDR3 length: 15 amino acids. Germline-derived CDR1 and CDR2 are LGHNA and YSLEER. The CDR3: CASSLTYAGYNEQFF.

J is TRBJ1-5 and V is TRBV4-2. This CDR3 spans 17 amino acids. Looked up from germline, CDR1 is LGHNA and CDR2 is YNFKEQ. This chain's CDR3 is CASSQDGGRGRNQPQHF.

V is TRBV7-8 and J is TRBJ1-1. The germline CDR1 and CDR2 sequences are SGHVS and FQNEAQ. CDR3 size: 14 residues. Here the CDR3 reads CASSLDQVRAEAFF.

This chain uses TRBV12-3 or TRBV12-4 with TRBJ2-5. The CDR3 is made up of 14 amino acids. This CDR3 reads CASSSIGTEETQYF.

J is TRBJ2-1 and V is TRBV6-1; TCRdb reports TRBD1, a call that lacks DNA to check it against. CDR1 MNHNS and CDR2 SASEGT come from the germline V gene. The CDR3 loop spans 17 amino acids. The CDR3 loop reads CASSPLGGIPNGDEQFF.

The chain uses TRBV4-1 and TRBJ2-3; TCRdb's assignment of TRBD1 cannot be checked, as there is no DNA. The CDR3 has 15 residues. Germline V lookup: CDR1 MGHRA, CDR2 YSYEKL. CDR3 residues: CASSGGQDRTDTQYF.

CDR3 protein: CASSLTQASSYNSPLHF. The V call is TRBV11-2, the J call TRBJ1-6. The CDR3 runs 17 residues. CDR1 is SGHAT and CDR2 is FQNNGV in the germline V gene.

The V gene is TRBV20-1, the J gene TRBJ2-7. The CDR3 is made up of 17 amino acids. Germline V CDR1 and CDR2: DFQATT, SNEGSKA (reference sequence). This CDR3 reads CSARDRYLSGRPYEQYF.

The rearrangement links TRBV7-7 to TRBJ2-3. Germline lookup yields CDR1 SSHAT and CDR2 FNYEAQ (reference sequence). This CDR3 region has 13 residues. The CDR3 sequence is CASSRQLGDTQYF. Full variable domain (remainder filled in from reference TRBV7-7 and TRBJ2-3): GAGVSQSPRYKVTKRGQDVTLRCDPISSHATLYWYQQALGQGPEFLTYFNYEAQPDKSGLPSDRFSAERPEGSISTLTIQRTEQRDSAMYRCASSRQLGDTQYFGPGTRLTVL.

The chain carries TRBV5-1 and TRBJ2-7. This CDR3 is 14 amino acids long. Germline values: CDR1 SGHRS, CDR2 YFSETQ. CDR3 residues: CASSTRRISDEQYF.

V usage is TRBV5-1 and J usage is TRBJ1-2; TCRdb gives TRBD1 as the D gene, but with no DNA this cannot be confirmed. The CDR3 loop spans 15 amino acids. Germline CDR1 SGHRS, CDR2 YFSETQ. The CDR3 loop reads CASSAGQGDSKGYTF.

CDR3 amino acids: CASSFGDRYSNQPQHF. This chain connects TRBV7-2 to TRBJ1-5; the TCRdb call, TRBD1, lacks DNA for checking. The germline CDR1 and CDR2 sequences are SGHTA and FQGNSA. This CDR3 is 16 amino acids long. Together with reference TRBV7-2 and TRBJ1-5, the CDR3 gives the full variable domain: GAGVSQSPSNKVTEKGKDVELRCDPISGHTALYWYRQSLGQGLEFLIYFQGNSAPDKSGLPSDRFSAERTGGSVSTLTIQRTQQEDSAVYLCASSFGDRYSNQPQHFGDGTRLSIL.